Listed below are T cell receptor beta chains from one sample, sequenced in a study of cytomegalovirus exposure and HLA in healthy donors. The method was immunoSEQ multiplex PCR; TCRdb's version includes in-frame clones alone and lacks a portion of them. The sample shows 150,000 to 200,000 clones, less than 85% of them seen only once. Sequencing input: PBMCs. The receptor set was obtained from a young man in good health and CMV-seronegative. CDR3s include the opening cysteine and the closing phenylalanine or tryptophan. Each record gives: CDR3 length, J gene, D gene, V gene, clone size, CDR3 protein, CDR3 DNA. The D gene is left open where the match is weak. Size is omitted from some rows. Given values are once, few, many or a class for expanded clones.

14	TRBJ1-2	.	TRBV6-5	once	CAASSRGFNYGYTF	TGTGCCGCCAGCTCCCGCGGATTTAACTATGGCTACACCTTC
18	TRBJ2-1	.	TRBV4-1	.	CASSQDHVAGRSGNEQFF	TGCGCCAGCAGCCAAGATCACGTCGCGGGTCGTTCGGGCAATGAGCAGTTCTTC
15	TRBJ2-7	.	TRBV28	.	CASSLETGLVYEQYF	TGTGCCAGCAGCCTCGAGACGGGACTTGTCTACGAGCAGTACTTC
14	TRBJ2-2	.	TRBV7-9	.	CASSFGGSTGELFF	TGTGCCAGCAGCTTTGGCGGGTCCACCGGGGAGCTGTTTTTT
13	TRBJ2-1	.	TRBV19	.	CASSMMAPNEQFF	TGTGCCAGTAGTATGATGGCCCCGAATGAGCAGTTCTTC
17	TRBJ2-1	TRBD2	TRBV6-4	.	CASSDDDSGGYLHEQFF	TGTGCCAGCAGTGACGATGATAGCGGGGGGTATTTACATGAGCAGTTCTTC
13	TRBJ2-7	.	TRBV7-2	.	CASSFRGWAEQYF	TGTGCCAGCAGCTTCCGGGGTTGGGCCGAGCAGTACTTC
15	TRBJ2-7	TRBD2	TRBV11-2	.	CASSMGLAGGLEQYF	TGTGCCAGCAGCATGGGACTAGCGGGGGGGCTCGAGCAGTACTTC
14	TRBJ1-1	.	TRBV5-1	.	CASSFDGEWAEAFF	TGCGCCAGCAGCTTTGACGGGGAATGGGCTGAAGCTTTCTTT
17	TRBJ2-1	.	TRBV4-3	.	CASSPGLGLRSYNEQFF	TGCGCCAGCAGCCCGGGACTCGGGTTGAGGTCCTACAATGAGCAGTTCTTC
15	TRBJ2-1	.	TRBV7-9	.	CASSSTLTGVHEQFF	TGTGCCAGCAGCTCGACCTTGACGGGGGTCCATGAGCAGTTCTTC
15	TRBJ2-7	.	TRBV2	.	CASSSRVRGGNEQYF	TGTGCCAGCAGCTCAAGGGTTAGGGGGGGGAACGAGCAGTACTTC
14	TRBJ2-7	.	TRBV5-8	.	CASSRTARYYEQYF	TGTGCCAGCAGCAGGACAGCACGATACTACGAGCAGTACTTC
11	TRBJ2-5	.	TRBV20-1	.	CSASTQETQYF	TGCAGTGCTAGCACTCAAGAGACCCAGTACTTC
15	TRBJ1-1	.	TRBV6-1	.	CASSEFSGGNTEAFF	TGTGCCAGCAGTGAATTCTCGGGGGGGAACACTGAAGCTTTCTTT
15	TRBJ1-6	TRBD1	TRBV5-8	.	CASSSTGTGKSPLHF	TGTGCCAGCAGCTCGACCGGGACAGGGAAATCACCCCTCCACTTT
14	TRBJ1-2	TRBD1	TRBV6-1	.	CASSEPDRSYGYTF	TGTGCCAGCAGTGAACCGGACAGGAGCTATGGCTACACCTTC
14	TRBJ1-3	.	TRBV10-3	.	CAIRRIDSGNTIYF	TGTGCCATCCGCCGCATAGACTCTGGAAACACCATATATTTT
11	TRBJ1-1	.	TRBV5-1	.	CASSAGLEAFF	TGCGCCAGCAGCGCGGGTCTTGAAGCTTTCTTT
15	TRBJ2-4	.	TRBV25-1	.	CASSGGQGAKNIQYF	TGTGCCAGCAGTGGAGGGCAGGGGGCCAAAAACATTCAGTACTTC
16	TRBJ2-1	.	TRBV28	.	CASRRTRGFRYNEQFF	TGTGCCAGCAGGCGAACCAGGGGTTTTAGATACAATGAGCAGTTCTTC
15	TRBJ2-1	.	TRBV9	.	CASSVNEGGRNEQFF	TGTGCCAGCAGCGTAAATGAGGGGGGGAGGAATGAGCAGTTCTTC
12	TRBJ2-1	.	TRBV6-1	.	CASRTAFNEQFF	TGTGCCAGCAGGACAGCGTTCAATGAGCAGTTCTTC
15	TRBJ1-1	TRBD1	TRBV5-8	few	CASSLGGQGDTEAFF	TGTGCCAGCAGCTTGGGTGGACAGGGCGACACTGAAGCTTTCTTT
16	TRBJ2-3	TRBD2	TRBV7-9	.	CASSLNSGGVTDTQYF	TGTGCCAGCAGCTTAAACAGCGGGGGGGTCACAGATACGCAGTATTTT
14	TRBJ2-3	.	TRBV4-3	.	CASSQERGKDTQYF	TGCGCCAGCAGCCAAGAACGGGGAAAGGATACGCAGTATTTT
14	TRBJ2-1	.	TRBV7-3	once	CASSSPSGNNEQFF	TGTGCCAGCAGCTCCCCGTCCGGGAACAATGAGCAGTTCTTC
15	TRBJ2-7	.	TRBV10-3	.	CAISVKQGPPYEQYF	TGTGCCATCAGTGTAAAACAGGGCCCGCCCTACGAGCAGTACTTC